The source of this T cell receptor (beta chain) is a study of CD8 T cells in Susac syndrome. Germline V gives CDR1 SQVTM, CDR2 ANQGSEA. The CDR3 length is 14 residues. V was pared by 5 bases and J by 0 bases, with 13 bases between. Random hexamers served to reverse transcribe about 0.5 to 1 ug RNA. A multiplex approach, immunoSEQ multiplex PCR, amplified TCR beta CDR3 across 54 Vbeta and 13 Jbeta. MiXCR, run by TCRdb on the immunoSEQ multiplex PCR reads, gives a single entry per CDR3 protein. This sample has hundreds of thousands of distinct CDR3 sequences, with around 93% found just once. The chain recombines TRBV29-1 with TRBJ1-1, with D unresolved. The clonotype originates from a human donor with multiple sclerosis. The specimen was CD4+ T cells from PBMCs. CDR3 in amino acids: CSVKSPGMNTEAFF. CDR3 sequence (DNA): TGCAGCGTTAAAAGTCCAGGAATGAACACTGAAGCTTTCTTT.